The clone carrying this TCR beta chain has more than one count but fewer than ten. Its antigen is currently unknown. Trimming shortened V by 5 bases and J by 5 bases, and 16 bases separated the two germline ends. The CDR3 length is 14 residues. The germline gives CDR1 SGDLS, CDR2 YYNGEE. Amplified regions were TCR beta CDR3 sequences from RNA transcripts. The TCR CDR3 first-round RT-PCR relied on the HTBI primer set. In TCRdb, the multiplex PCR reads were re-called with MiXCR into one record per CDR3 protein. The data hold around 800,000 distinct CDR3 sequences, with 38% observed a single time. This record belongs to a study of T cells in Graves' hyperthyroidism and ophthalmopathy. Notes on the study in general: Blood held most thyroid clonotypes expanded above 0.001 frequency. The model predicted ophthalmopathy a median approximately six months before onset.

This TCR was sampled from a man in his late teens or twenties with Graves' hyperthyroidism. The source material was blood. The chain employs TRBV9 and TRBJ2-5; D gene unclear. Here the CDR3 reads CASSPPGSLETQYF. Here the CDR3 DNA reads TGTGCCAGCAGTCCACCCGGGTCGCTCGAGACCCAGTACTTC.